The clone carrying this TCR beta chain appeared once. Its antigen is undetermined. The study ran its PCR with 60 Vbeta and 13 Jbeta primers. Data came from immunoSEQ multiplex PCR; TCRdb stores just in-frame clones and leaves some out. In the table there are around 170,000 clones, under 80% of which are singletons. The sample belongs to a study of cytomegalovirus exposure and HLA in healthy donors. V shed 7 bases, J shed 0 bases, and the junction held 10 bases outside the gene matches. The V gene's germline CDR1 is SGHTA and CDR2 FQGNSA. This CDR3 has 17 amino acids. Findings and caveats of the study: HLA restriction was apparent for most CMV-associated TCR beta chains in a later analysis. Per a later analysis, 16,951 TCR beta sequences showed association with HLA alleles at 0.05 false discovery rate.

Source material: PBMCs. The receptor was isolated from a woman aged 25 to 45 in good health and CMV-seropositive. The chain uses TRBV7-2 and TRBJ2-2; 8 positions agree with TRBD2. The CDR3 bases are TGTGCCAGCACCGAGACTTCGCGGGGGGCGAACACCGGGGAGCTGTTTTTT. Its protein is CASTETSRGANTGELFF.